This passage covers 20 T cell receptor beta chains from one sample sequenced in a study of T cells in Graves' hyperthyroidism and ophthalmopathy. Amplification of TCR beta CDR3 regions was performed using RNA transcripts as template. During a first-round RT-PCR of the TCR CDR3, the HTBI primer set was used. Using its own MiXCR run on the multiplex PCR reads, TCRdb lists one record per CDR3 protein. The sample has approximately 720,000 distinct CDR3 sequences, under 20% seen once. Sequenced: blood. The receptor set was obtained from a woman in her forties or fifties with Graves' hyperthyroidism that later progressed to Graves' ophthalmopathy.

Concerning this clonotype itself: The conserved final phenylalanine or tryptophan is absent from the CDR3, which likely points to a read error. The V and J genes are TRBV2 and TRBJ1-2; maybe TRBD1 (5 bases). CDR1 is SNHLY, CDR2 FYNNEI, per germline. The CDR3 is 13 amino acids. Trimming took off 7 bases at V and 1 base at J, with 10 bases between the two ends. This chain's CDR3 is CASTRVYNYGYTL. The CDR3 bases are TGTGCCAGCACCAGGGTCTATAACTATGGCTACACCCTC.

At least ten counts were recorded for this clonotype. J is TRBJ2-1 and V is TRBV3-1, with D possibly being TRBD1 (6 bases). The CDR3 runs to 14 residues. The germline gives CDR1 LGHDT, CDR2 YNNKEL (reference sequence). Trimming stripped 0 bases from V and 8 bases from J, with 11 bases between. The CDR3 bases are TGTGCCAGCAGCCAAGACCGGACAGACCATGAGCAGTTCTTC. Its translation is CASSQDRTDHEQFF.

There are a few counts of this clonotype. The chain combines TRBV5-4 with TRBJ2-3; TRBD2 matches 9 bases. The ends lost 4 bases at V and 1 base at J; junction bases unmatched: 7. The CDR3 runs 16 residues. In germline, CDR1 is SGHNT, CDR2 YYREEE (reference sequence). CDR3 nucleotide sequence: TGTGCCAGCAGCGGGCGGGGGGGCCTCGGCACAGATACGCAGTATTTT. Translated, it gives CASSGRGGLGTDTQYF.

The chain is built from TRBV10-3 and TRBJ1-5; TRBD1 matches at 7 bases. Germline CDR1 ENHRY, CDR2 SYGVKD. V trimming: 3 bases; J trimming: 2 bases; junction bases outside the gene matches: 4. The CDR3 runs to 15 residues. In DNA, the CDR3 is TGTGCCATCAGTGAAGGACAGGTCCGCAATCAGCCCCAGCATTTT. Protein product: CAISEGQVRNQPQHF.

This clonotype occurred many times. The rearrangement uses TRBV30 and TRBJ2-1, with D hard to call. Germline V gives CDR1 GTSNPN, CDR2 SVGIG (reference sequence). The length of the CDR3 is 12 residues. The V end was cut by 2 bases, the J end by 6 bases, with 8 bases between. CDR3 amino acids: CAWSIQPNEQFF. The CDR3 DNA follows: TGTGCCTGGAGTATACAACCCAATGAGCAGTTCTTC.

In this sample, this clonotype turned up many times. The rearrangement uses TRBV11-2 and TRBJ2-7; D uncertain. Germline values: CDR1 SGHAT, CDR2 FQNNGV. This CDR3 spans 16 amino acids. V lost 4 bases and J lost 2, with 18 bases in between. CDR3 DNA sequence: TGTGCCAGCAGCTCACCAAGTAGAGGAAAAACCTACGAGCAGTACTTC. It specifies CASSSPSRGKTYEQYF.

In this sample, this clonotype turned up many times. This sequence joins TRBV16 and TRBJ2-3, with TRBD1 as a possible D gene (6 bases). Trimming cost V 7 bases and J 7 bases, with 18 bases left between them. The CDR3 totals 14 residues. CDR1 and CDR2 from the germline V gene are KGHSY and FQNENV. The CDR3 DNA follows: TGTGCCAGCACATTACAGGGATCAGGAAATACGCAGTATTTT. Residues: CASTLQGSGNTQYF.

At least ten counts were recorded for this clonotype. The genes are TRBV5-1 and TRBJ2-1; no definite D call. V was cut by 2 bases and J by 7 bases, with 7 bases left in between. CDR1 is SGHRS and CDR2 is YFSETQ in the germline V gene. The CDR3 has 12 amino acids. The CDR3 DNA reads TGCGCCAGCAGCTTAGCCCCGAATGAGCAGTTCTTC. This encodes CASSLAPNEQFF.

In its sample, this clonotype was seen many times. This chain connects TRBV7-2 to TRBJ2-2; 8 bases are a match to TRBD1. The germline V gene has CDR1 SGHTA and CDR2 FQGNSA. This CDR3 is built from 14 residues. J lost 7 bases, V lost 5 bases, and 6 bases had no gene match. CDR3 in amino acids: CASSRRGQDGELFF. In DNA, the CDR3 is TGTGCCAGCAGCCGCAGGGGGCAGGACGGGGAGCTGTTTTTT. Looking up the rest from reference TRBV7-2 and TRBJ2-2 gives the full variable domain: GAGVSQSPSNKVTEKGKDVELRCDPISGHTALYWYRQSLGQGLEFLIYFQGNSAPDKSGLPSDRFSAERTGGSVSTLTIQRTQQEDSAVYLCASSRRGQDGELFFGEGSRLTVL.

The chain carries TRBV6-1 and TRBJ2-5, with D perhaps given as TRBD1 or TRBD2 (6 bases each). V was cut by 2 bases and J by 1 base, with 11 bases left in between. This CDR3 is 15 amino acids long. Germline CDR1 and CDR2: MNHNS and SASEGT. Written as DNA, the CDR3 is TGTGCCAGCAGTGAACCGGGGGCCCCCCAAGAGACCCAGTACTTC. Translation gives CASSEPGAPQETQYF.

The chain links TRBV29-1 to TRBJ1-4; D unresolved. Germline assignment: CDR1 SQVTM and CDR2 ANQGSEA. V was trimmed by 6 bases and J by 0 bases, leaving 8 bases between them. The CDR3 covers 13 residues. CDR3 region: CSVGEATNEKLFF. CDR3 bases: TGCAGCGTGGGAGAAGCAACTAATGAAAAACTGTTTTTT.

V usage is TRBV27 and J usage is TRBJ1-1; D is unclear. V was shortened by 6 bases and J by 1 base, with 12 bases between the two germline ends. Germline V gives CDR1 MNHEY, CDR2 SMNVEV (reference sequence). The CDR3 loop spans 14 amino acids. The CDR3 region has the DNA TGTGCCAGCAGGTTTATCGATGGGAACACTGAAGCTTTCTTT. Protein sequence: CASRFIDGNTEAFF.

This clonotype was counted a few times. V gene TRBV19 combines with J gene TRBJ1-4; TRBD1 aligns across 9 bases. Germline V CDR1 and CDR2: LNHDA, SQIVND (reference sequence). V lost 3 bases to trimming and J lost 4 bases; unmatched junction nucleotides: 3. This CDR3 spans 15 amino acids. CDR3 amino acids: CASSIATGGNEKLFF. The CDR3, as DNA: TGTGCCAGTAGTATCGCGACAGGGGGTAATGAAAAACTGTTTTTT.

The chain links TRBV20-1 to TRBJ2-2; D might be TRBD2 (7 bases). V was pared by 1 base and J by 0 bases, with 21 bases between. This CDR3 is 19 amino acids long. CDR1 and CDR2 (germline): DFQATT, SNEGSKA (reference sequence). CDR3 sequence: CSARAPRWAGASNTGELFF. CDR3 DNA sequence: TGCAGTGCTAGAGCTCCCCGGTGGGCGGGGGCCTCGAACACCGGGGAGCTGTTTTTT.

This clonotype came up many times. The chain carries TRBV20-1 and TRBJ1-5; a weak D match, TRBD1 (5 bases). Trimming took off 0 bases at V and 2 bases at J, with 14 bases between the two ends. The V gene's germline CDR1 is DFQATT and CDR2 SNEGSKA (reference sequence). The CDR3 length is 16 residues. CDR3 in amino acids: CSARDGAGIGNQPQHF. CDR3 coding DNA: TGCAGTGCTAGAGATGGGGCAGGGATAGGCAATCAGCCCCAGCATTTT.

This chain uses TRBV5-1 with TRBJ1-4; D perhaps matches TRBD1 (6 bases). CDR1 SGHRS and CDR2 YFSETQ come from the germline V gene. V was cut by 0 bases and J by 3 bases, with 15 bases left in between. The CDR3 covers 17 residues. CDR3 protein: CASSLEVRDMSNEKLFF. In DNA, the CDR3 is TGCGCCAGCAGCTTGGAGGTCAGGGACATGTCTAATGAAAAACTGTTTTTT.

This chain uses TRBV20-1 with TRBJ2-1, with TRBD2 identical over 16 bases. After removal of 5 bases from V and 4 bases from J, the junction contained 5 bases not matched to a gene. The CDR3 is made up of 16 amino acids. Germline CDR1 and CDR2: DFQATT and SNEGSKA (reference sequence). In nucleotides, the CDR3 is TGCAGTGCTTCGGCGGGACTAGCGGGGGGGTACAATGAGCAGTTCTTC. The encoded protein is CSASAGLAGGYNEQFF.

Regarding this clonotype: This could be a read error, since a much larger clone is one nucleotide away. The V and J genes are TRBV18 and TRBJ1-2; a possible D gene is TRBD1 (5 bases). CDR1 and CDR2 from the germline V gene are KGHSH and LQKENI. The ends were cut back, 2 bases at V and 3 bases at J, with 13 bases in the middle. The CDR3 length is 15 residues. The CDR3 here is CASSPVGRGDYGYTF. DNA for the CDR3: TGTGCCAGCTCACCAGTGGGACGGGGGGACTATGGCTACACCTTC. The full variable domain, in which reference TRBV18 and TRBJ1-2 provide the parts outside the CDR3, is NAGVMQNPRHLVRRRGQEARLRCSPMKGHSHVYWYRQLPEEGLKFMVYLQKENIIDESGMPKERFSAEFPKEGPSILRIQQVVRGDSAAYFCASSPVGRGDYGYTFGSGTRLTVV.

This clonotype was picked up many times. V gene TRBV2 combines with J gene TRBJ2-7; 7 bases are a match to TRBD1. The V segment lost 6 bases and the J segment 2 bases; nucleotides outside the gene matches: 7. The CDR3 spans 14 residues. Germline CDR1 reads SNHLY; CDR2 reads FYNNEI. The CDR3 DNA reads TGTGCCAGCAGGGCCGACAGGGACGCCTACGAGCAGTACTTC. Its translation is CASRADRDAYEQYF.

This clonotype came up a few times. J is TRBJ2-3 and V is TRBV5-1; 12 bases are a match to TRBD2. The junction had 4 bases not matched to a gene; V was cut back by 0 bases and J by 2 bases. The CDR3 loop spans 17 amino acids. Germline values: CDR1 SGHRS, CDR2 YFSETQ. The CDR3 region has the DNA TGCGCCAGCAGCTTGGGGGCTAGCGGGGGGGCCACAGATACGCAGTATTTT. It yields the protein CASSLGASGGATDTQYF.